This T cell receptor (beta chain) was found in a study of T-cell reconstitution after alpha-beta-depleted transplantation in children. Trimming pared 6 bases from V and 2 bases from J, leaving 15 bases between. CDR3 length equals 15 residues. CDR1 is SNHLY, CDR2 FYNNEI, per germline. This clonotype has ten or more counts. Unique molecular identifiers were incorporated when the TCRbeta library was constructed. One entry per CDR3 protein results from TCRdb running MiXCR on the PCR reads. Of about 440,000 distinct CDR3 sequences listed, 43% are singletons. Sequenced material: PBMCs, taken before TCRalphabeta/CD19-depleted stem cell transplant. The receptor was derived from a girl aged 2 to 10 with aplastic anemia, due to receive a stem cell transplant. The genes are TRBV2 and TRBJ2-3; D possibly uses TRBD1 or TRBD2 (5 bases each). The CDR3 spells CASSLRDGYTDTQYF. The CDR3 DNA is TGTGCCAGCAGCCTAAGGGACGGTTACACAGATACGCAGTATTTT.